This T cell receptor (beta chain) was captured in a study of T cell responses to AZD1222 COVID-19 vaccine. Overall study results and limits: Of spike-specific TCRs, nearly half reportedly target regions left unmutated in variants. Spike was spanned by vaccine-associated CD4 TCRs, which were dominant at 160-218 and 743-854. Clonal diversity may have been underestimated in mostly white British donors.

Comments on this clone: Its antigen is not identified.

Germline V CDR1 and CDR2: MNHEY, SVGAGI. The CDR3 has 14 amino acids. Trimming removed 6 bases from V and 5 bases from J, with 16 bases in between. Sequenced by immunoSEQ multiplex PCR; TCRdb stores in-frame clones only, minus some. The repertoire holds 130,000 to 150,000 clones, with 80% to 95% as singletons. Source: peripheral blood, taken on day 0 of AZD1222 vaccination. This TCR was sampled from an adult in good health. This sequence joins TRBV6-5 and TRBJ1-1; D is ambiguous. CDR3 nucleotide sequence: TGTGCCAGCAGCCTCGGGGTCGGGGTGACTGAAGCTTTCTTT. Residues: CASSLGVGVTEAFF.